This TCR beta chain was sequenced for a study of vaccination and CD4 T cells after COVID-19 (dated by TCRdb to between 2021 and 2024). In terms of the full investigation: The convalescent cohort comprised six males and four females, including two Hispanic individuals, seven Caucasians, two Asians and one multiracial person. In under 13 COVID-19 convalescent patients and 4 infection-naive healthy vaccine recipients, researchers compared the spike-specific CD4+ TCR repertoire from before mRNA vaccination with the repertoire from after. Culture stimuli were overlapping spike peptide pools from SARS-CoV-2 and from the common cold coronaviruses HCoV-NL63, HCoV-OC43 and HCoV-229E. Post-COVID blood samples from convalescent patients were collected a median of approximately 100 days after diagnosis, with a range of roughly 30 to 170 days. Two doses of either the Pfizer-BioNTech BNT162b2 vaccine (n=8) or the Moderna mRNA-1273 vaccine (n=2) were administered to participants. In an earlier paper using these donors, memory CD4+ T cell crossreactivity between SARS-CoV-2 and common cold coronavirus spike proteins was assessed at the TCR clonotype level. In control cultures, a CEFX viral epitope pool was used as positive control, an HIV-1 Nef peptide pool was used as negative control, or no peptide was added. The time from the second vaccine dose to post-vaccine blood sampling had a median of approximately 72 days and ranged from about 12 to 241 days.

Overall results and qualifications from the work: The median count of SARS-CoV-2-reactive clonotypes went up from 21 after infection to about 41 after vaccination, although the change was not significant. Of the vaccine-specific clones found in convalescent patients, nearly all (304 of 307) were mono-reactive for SARS-CoV-2 spike instead of being cross-reactive with common cold coronaviruses. The number of convalescent patients in the study was relatively small, and the study did not examine early timepoints following natural infection. Among the post-vaccine SARS-CoV-2-reactive clones in convalescent patients, a median approximately 90% showed up only after vaccination, which suggests vaccine-specific priming.

Inclusive of the bounding cysteine and phenylalanine, the CDR3 is 16 residues long. Only CDR3 DNA remains: 48 bases, in frame from the first base. V ends up 0 bases short and J 3 bases short, with an unmatched junction base count of 6. CDR1 SGHDT and CDR2 YYEEEE were looked up in the germline V gene. The receptor library was made with PCR. At the Johns Hopkins FTIC core, DNA from the cultured CD4+ T cells underwent TCR sequencing with the Oncomine TCR Beta short-read assay. Genomic DNA was extracted from the cultured CD4+ T cells with the QIAamp micro DNA kit. Oncomine TCR Beta libraries from cultured CD4+ T cells were pooled using unique dual indexes and sequenced on an Illumina iSeq 100. For the original study's pipeline: Non-productive sequences were removed, and CDR3s that did not start with C, did not end with F or W, or were shorter than 7 amino acids were discarded. The MANAFEST web application was used to identify antigen-specific clonotypes by comparing peptide-stimulated wells against reference wells and other culture wells. Positive clones required FDR below 0.05, an odds ratio above 5, and productive frequency above 0.1% in at least two of three replicate wells. A clonotype counted as cross-reactive if it showed significant expansion both in the SARS-CoV-2 spike wells and in at least one common cold coronavirus spike condition. Levenshtein distances (stringdist) and unrooted phylogenetic trees (ape) in R version 3.6.1 were used to assess CDR3 homology. Through fastp at Q25 and MiXCR, TCRdb rebuilt clones from the public reads, retaining in-frame beta chains. Under each unique CDR3 protein, matching rows form one entry showing the most common genes and DNA. TCRdb, not the authors, supplied the V and J calls. The sample table records several thousand distinct CDR3 sequences; over 20% of these occur just once. About 34% of the sample comes from the top ten.

For this clonotype: Its recognized antigen is unknown. Qualities for individual bases were not recorded, and no much larger clone is one base off.

This specimen's treatment or condition label, interpreted: roughly nine-day PBMC culture with coronavirus spike peptide pools or control peptides (ViraFEST assay). CD4+ T cells from unexposed donors were collected before the COVID-19 pandemic (2011-2018). The ViraFEST assay, used in the study, expanded antigen-specific T cells with peptide pools and then identified the expanded clonotypes through TCR sequencing. Each well held around 2.1 million PBMCs cultured with around 10 ug/ml peptide pools in IMDM containing approximately 5% human AB serum and around 9 IU/ml IL-2. Half of the culture medium was replaced with fresh IL-2-containing medium on days 3 and 7. Once the cells had been in culture for about 10 days, the EasySep CD4+ T cell isolation kit was used to isolate CD4+ T cells by negative selection. As cell number allowed, CD4+ T cells from unexposed donors were tested for reactivity to SARS-CoV-2 S and N and to four common cold coronavirus spike pools. PBMCs were separated from whole blood using Ficoll-Paque Plus gradient centrifugation and then either used fresh or cryopreserved at -140C. Triplicate wells were generally used for each culture condition. Leukapheresis product for the unexposed donors was purchased commercially.

The chain is assembled from TRBV5-6 and TRBJ1-2, and TRBD1 matches 9 of the central bases. Sequenced material: CD4+ T cells from blood, cultured in vitro. The sequence was collected from a human donor in good health. This receptor carries the CDR3 CASSLGGQGSHYGYTF. The sequenced DNA is TGTGCCAGCAGCTTGGGGGGACAGGGCTCACACTATGGCTACACCTTC.